This T cell receptor (beta chain) appears in the sequencing data of a study of blood T cell repertoires in COVID-19 (TCRdb year 2020). For the study in its entirety: Samples from collaborators originated in the United States, Italy and Spain and spanned both the acute and convalescent phases of COVID-19. The prospective study material was composed of cDNA or gDNA derived from T cells, B-cell-depleted T cells, or PBMCs. Subjects who had been exposed to COVID-19, were actively infected with it, or had recovered from it provided the deeply sampled blood TCRbeta repertoires that made up the dataset. The repertoires were released in a freely available public database intended as a resource for research on the immune response to SARS-CoV-2. The samples were drawn from two sources: the first 160 participants of the ongoing ImmuneRACE study, and over 950 subjects contributed by 6 global collaborators. The sample metadata nearly always contained a de-identified subject ID, COVID-19 status, age in years and sex. HLA class I and class II types, where available, came from metadata supplied by the sample provider rather than from assay-based typing. Findings and caveats that apply to the study as a whole: How much clinical and demographic metadata was included differed by source and by participant, and the metadata was provided uncurated.

Notes on this clone: Its recognized antigen is unknown. No base qualities exist here, and no much larger clone lies one base off it.

V ends up 0 bases short and J 8 bases short, with an unmatched junction base count of 8. Measured from the cysteine to the phenylalanine, the CDR3 is 17 residues long. Of the read, only the CDR3 DNA is kept; its 51 bases are in frame from base 1. Based on the germline V gene, the CDR1 and CDR2 sequences are MNHNS and SASEGT. The collaborating institutions used their own protocols to collect whole blood in K2EDTA tubes. Collaborator samples were shipped for TCRbeta analysis as frozen whole blood, isolated PBMCs, or DNA extracted from either sample type. TCRbeta CDR3 regions were amplified from genomic DNA using the immunoSEQ Assay, a bias-controlled multiplex PCR. As for the authors' bioinformatics: The number of nucleated cells in each sample was estimated by amplification of reference gene primers within the assay. To quantify the absolute abundance of each unique TCRbeta CDR3 rearrangement, sequence reads were collapsed and filtered. For each sample, productive Simpson clonality was calculated by taking the square root of Simpson's diversity index across productive rearrangements. The table was pulled from immuneACCESS by TCRdb, which kept in-frame rearrangements only. Such tables lose some clones; where checked, under half of the loss comes from unresolved V genes, and the rest has no known cause. D and trimming come from the DNA, and the V and J calls and clone size come from that table. The sample table holds approximately 670,000 clones, of which more than 80% were seen once. The ten largest clones add up to around 0.3% of the sample.

Recombination joined TRBV6-1 with TRBJ2-6, with 9 bases in between that match TRBD1. The sequencing sample was made of peripheral blood. This sequence originates from a woman aged 18-30 years with acute or convalescent COVID-19. For the CDR3, the sequence is CASSEAGTGFPSNVLTF. At the DNA level, the sequence is TGTGCCAGCAGTGAAGCGGGGACAGGGTTTCCCTCCAACGTCCTGACTTTC.